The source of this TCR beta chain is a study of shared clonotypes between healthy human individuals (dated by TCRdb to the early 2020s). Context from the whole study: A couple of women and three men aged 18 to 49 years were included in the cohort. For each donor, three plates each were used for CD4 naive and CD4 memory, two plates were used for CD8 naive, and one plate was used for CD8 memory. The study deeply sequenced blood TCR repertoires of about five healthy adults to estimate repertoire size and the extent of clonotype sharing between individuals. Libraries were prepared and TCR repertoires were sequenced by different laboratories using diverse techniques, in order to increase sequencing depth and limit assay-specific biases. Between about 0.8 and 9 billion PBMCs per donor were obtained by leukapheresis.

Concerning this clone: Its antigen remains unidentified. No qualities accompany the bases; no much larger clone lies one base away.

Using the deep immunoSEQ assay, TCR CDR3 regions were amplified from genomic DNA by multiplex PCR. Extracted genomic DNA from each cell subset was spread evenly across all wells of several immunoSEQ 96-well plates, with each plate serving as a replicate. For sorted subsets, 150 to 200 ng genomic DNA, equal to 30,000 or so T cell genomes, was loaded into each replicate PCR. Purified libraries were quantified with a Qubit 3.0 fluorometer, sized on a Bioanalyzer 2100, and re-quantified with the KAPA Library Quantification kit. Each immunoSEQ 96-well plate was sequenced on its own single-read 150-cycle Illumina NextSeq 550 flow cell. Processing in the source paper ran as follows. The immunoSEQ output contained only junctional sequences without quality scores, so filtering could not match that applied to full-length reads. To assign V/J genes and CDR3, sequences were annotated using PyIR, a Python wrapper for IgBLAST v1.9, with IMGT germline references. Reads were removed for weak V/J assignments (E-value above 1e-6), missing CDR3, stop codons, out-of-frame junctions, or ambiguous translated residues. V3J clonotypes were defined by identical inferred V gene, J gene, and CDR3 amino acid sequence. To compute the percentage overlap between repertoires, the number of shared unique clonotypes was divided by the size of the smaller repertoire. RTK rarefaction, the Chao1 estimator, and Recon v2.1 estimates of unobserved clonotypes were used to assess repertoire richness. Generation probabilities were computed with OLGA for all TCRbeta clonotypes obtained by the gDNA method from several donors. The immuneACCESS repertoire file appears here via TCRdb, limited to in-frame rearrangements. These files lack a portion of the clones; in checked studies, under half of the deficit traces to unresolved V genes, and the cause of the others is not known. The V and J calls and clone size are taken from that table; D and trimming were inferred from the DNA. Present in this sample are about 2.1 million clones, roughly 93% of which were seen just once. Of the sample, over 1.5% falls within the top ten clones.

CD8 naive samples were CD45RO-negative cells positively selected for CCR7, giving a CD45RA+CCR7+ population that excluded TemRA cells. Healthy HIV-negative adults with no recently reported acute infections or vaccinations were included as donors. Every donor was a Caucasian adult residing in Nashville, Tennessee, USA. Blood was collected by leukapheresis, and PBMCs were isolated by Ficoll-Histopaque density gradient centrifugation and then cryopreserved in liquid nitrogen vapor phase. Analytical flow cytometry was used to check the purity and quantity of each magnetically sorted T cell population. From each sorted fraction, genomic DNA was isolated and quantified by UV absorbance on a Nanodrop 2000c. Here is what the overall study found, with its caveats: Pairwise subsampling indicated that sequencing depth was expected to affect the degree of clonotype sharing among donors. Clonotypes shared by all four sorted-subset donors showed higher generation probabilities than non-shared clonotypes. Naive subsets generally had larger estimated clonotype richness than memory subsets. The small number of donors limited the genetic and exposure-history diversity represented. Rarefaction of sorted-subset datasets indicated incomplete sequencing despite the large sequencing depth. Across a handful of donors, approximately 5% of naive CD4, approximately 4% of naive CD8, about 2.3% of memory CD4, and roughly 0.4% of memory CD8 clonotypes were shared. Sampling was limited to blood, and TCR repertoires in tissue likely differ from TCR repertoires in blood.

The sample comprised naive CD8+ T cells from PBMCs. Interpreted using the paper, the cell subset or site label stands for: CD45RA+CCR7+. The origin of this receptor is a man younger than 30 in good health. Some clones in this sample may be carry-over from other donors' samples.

The CDR3 is CASTGGSRVNEQFF. The nucleotide sequence reads as follows: TGTGCCAGCACTGGCGGGAGTCGGGTTAATGAGCAGTTCTTC. The chain employs TRBV2 and TRBJ2-1, with 7 central nucleotides matching TRBD2. The germline V and J ends show losses of 7 bases and 7 bases respectively, and no gene match explains 10 bases of the junction. The germline V gene encodes CDR1 SNHLY and CDR2 FYNNEI. From the cysteine through the phenylalanine, the CDR3 covers 14 amino acids. Only the CDR3 part of the read is kept: 42 bases, read in frame from the first base.